This is a list of T cell receptor beta chains from one sample in a study of PD-1 blockade in classical Hodgkin lymphoma. The table came from immunoSEQ multiplex PCR; TCRdb's copy has only in-frame clones and leaves some out. The table records roughly 100,000 clones, roughly nine tenths of them present only once. Sample: peripheral blood mononuclear cells (PBMCs), taken before the fourth cycle of nivolumab. Receptor source: a human donor with classical Hodgkin lymphoma. Both conserved end residues are part of each CDR3. The order of the fields is J gene, V gene, clone size, D gene, CDR3 DNA, CDR3 protein. A D gene is named only where the DNA matches it firmly. A row's size may be missing; if present it is once, few, many or a size class.

j_gene: TRBJ1-3
v_gene: TRBV18
abundance: -
d_gene: -
CDR3nt: TGTGCCAGCTCACCACCAGGAGATTTATCTGGAAACACCATATATTTT
CDR3aa: CASSPPGDLSGNTIYF

j_gene: TRBJ2-7
v_gene: TRBV18
abundance: -
d_gene: -
CDR3nt: TGTGCCAGCTCACCGACGACCCTCTACGAGCAGTACTTC
CDR3aa: CASSPTTLYEQYF

j_gene: TRBJ2-5
v_gene: TRBV7-7
abundance: -
d_gene: -
CDR3nt: TGTGCTAGCAGCTCGCTAACTTCCGACGCCCAGTACTTC
CDR3aa: CASSSLTSDAQYF

j_gene: TRBJ1-5
v_gene: TRBV6-5
abundance: -
d_gene: -
CDR3nt: TGTGCCAGCAGTTACCGTAGGGGCAATCAGCCCCAGCATTTT
CDR3aa: CASSYRRGNQPQHF

j_gene: TRBJ1-1
v_gene: TRBV30
abundance: -
d_gene: -
CDR3nt: TGTGCCTGGACTAACTTGACGGTGGACACTGAAGCTTTCTTT
CDR3aa: CAWTNLTVDTEAFF

j_gene: TRBJ2-7
v_gene: TRBV28
abundance: -
d_gene: -
CDR3nt: TGTGCCAGCAGTTTATCTTTGGGGACTGATTTTTACGAGCAGTACTTC
CDR3aa: CASSLSLGTDFYEQYF

j_gene: TRBJ2-2
v_gene: TRBV4-1
abundance: -
d_gene: -
CDR3nt: TGCGCCAGCAGCCAAGTACCTAGGAGGAACACCGGGGAGCTGTTTTTT
CDR3aa: CASSQVPRRNTGELFF

j_gene: TRBJ1-1
v_gene: TRBV6-5
abundance: -
d_gene: TRBD1
CDR3nt: TGTGCCAGCAGTACCCCAGGGGGCGGTGAAGCTTTCTTT
CDR3aa: CASSTPGGGEAFF

j_gene: TRBJ1-1
v_gene: TRBV29-1
abundance: -
d_gene: TRBD1
CDR3nt: TGCAGCGTCCACCAGGGGGCAGACGCTTTCTTT
CDR3aa: CSVHQGADAFF

j_gene: TRBJ1-2
v_gene: TRBV30
abundance: -
d_gene: TRBD1
CDR3nt: TGTGCCTGGAGTGTACGGGAGGGGGCTGGCTGCACCTTC
CDR3aa: CAWSVREGAGCTF

j_gene: TRBJ1-1
v_gene: TRBV25-1
abundance: few
d_gene: -
CDR3nt: TGTGCCAGCAGTGAATATAGGTCGGGGAACACTGAAGCTTTCTTT
CDR3aa: CASSEYRSGNTEAFF

j_gene: TRBJ2-7
v_gene: TRBV27
abundance: once
d_gene: -
CDR3nt: TGTGCCAGCAGTTTGATAGGGGGTGAGCAGTACTTC
CDR3aa: CASSLIGGEQYF

j_gene: TRBJ2-1
v_gene: TRBV28
abundance: -
d_gene: -
CDR3nt: TGTGCCAGCAGTTTACGAGGCTACAATGAGCAGTTCTTC
CDR3aa: CASSLRGYNEQFF

j_gene: TRBJ2-7
v_gene: TRBV18
abundance: -
d_gene: TRBD2
CDR3nt: TGTGCCAGCTCAAGGGTACCTAGCGGGGACCCACTCTACGAGCAGTACTTC
CDR3aa: CASSRVPSGDPLYEQYF

j_gene: TRBJ1-2
v_gene: TRBV18
abundance: few
d_gene: -
CDR3nt: TGTGCCAGCTCAACAGGGACCCCTGGGGGCTACACCTTC
CDR3aa: CASSTGTPGGYTF

j_gene: TRBJ1-5
v_gene: TRBV11-3
abundance: -
d_gene: TRBD1
CDR3nt: TGTGCCAGCAGCTTAGTGGAGACAGGGCTCAATCAGCCCCAGCATTTT
CDR3aa: CASSLVETGLNQPQHF

j_gene: TRBJ2-3
v_gene: TRBV4-2
abundance: -
d_gene: TRBD2
CDR3nt: TGTGCCAGCAGCCAAGAAATAGCGGGGGGGCCGGAAGATACGCAGTATTTT
CDR3aa: CASSQEIAGGPEDTQYF

j_gene: TRBJ2-7
v_gene: TRBV28
abundance: -
d_gene: TRBD2
CDR3nt: TGTGCCAGCAGTTTTGGACTAGCGGGAGATTACTACGAGCAGTACTTC
CDR3aa: CASSFGLAGDYYEQYF

j_gene: TRBJ2-7
v_gene: TRBV7-9
abundance: -
d_gene: -
CDR3nt: TGTGCCAGCACCCCAGGGGGAGGAGACAAACTCACCTACGAGCAGTACTTC
CDR3aa: CASTPGGGDKLTYEQYF

j_gene: TRBJ2-5
v_gene: TRBV4-3
abundance: -
d_gene: -
CDR3nt: TGCGCCAGCAGCTACAGGGGGGGCCAAGAGACCCAGTACTTC
CDR3aa: CASSYRGGQETQYF

j_gene: TRBJ2-7
v_gene: TRBV28
abundance: -
d_gene: -
CDR3nt: TGTGCCAGCAGTTATCTGGACAGTACCTACGAGCAGTACTTC
CDR3aa: CASSYLDSTYEQYF

j_gene: TRBJ2-5
v_gene: TRBV27
abundance: -
d_gene: TRBD1
CDR3nt: TGTGCCAGCAGTTACCGACAGGGACGTAGGGAGACCCAGTACTTC
CDR3aa: CASSYRQGRRETQYF

j_gene: TRBJ2-7
v_gene: TRBV7-9
abundance: few
d_gene: TRBD1
CDR3nt: TGTGCCAGCAGCGCCACGACAGGGGTCCACGAGCAGTACTTC
CDR3aa: CASSATTGVHEQYF

j_gene: TRBJ2-7
v_gene: TRBV27
abundance: few
d_gene: -
CDR3nt: TGTGCCAGCAGTTTATTAGGCTACGAGCAGTACTTC
CDR3aa: CASSLLGYEQYF

j_gene: TRBJ1-2
v_gene: TRBV30
abundance: -
d_gene: -
CDR3nt: TGTGCCTGGCTGGGCGGGTCCCTCAGTAACTATGGCTACACCTTC
CDR3aa: CAWLGGSLSNYGYTF

j_gene: TRBJ1-1
v_gene: TRBV7-2
abundance: -
d_gene: -
CDR3nt: TGTGCCAGCAGCAGAATGGGACGGATGAACACTGAAGCTTTCTTT
CDR3aa: CASSRMGRMNTEAFF

j_gene: TRBJ2-6
v_gene: TRBV7-2
abundance: once
d_gene: -
CDR3nt: TGTGCCAGCAGCCCATACGGGGTCGCTGGGGCCAACGTCCTGACTTTC
CDR3aa: CASSPYGVAGANVLTF

j_gene: TRBJ2-2
v_gene: TRBV4-1
abundance: -
d_gene: -
CDR3nt: TGCGCCAGCAGCCAAGAAGGCAGGGCCGCGAACACCGGGGAGCTGTTTTTT
CDR3aa: CASSQEGRAANTGELFF

j_gene: TRBJ1-3
v_gene: TRBV7-9
abundance: -
d_gene: TRBD1
CDR3nt: TGTGCCAGCAGCCTTAGCTCAACAGGGGCTGGAAACACCATATATTTT
CDR3aa: CASSLSSTGAGNTIYF